This TCR beta chain was identified during a study of blood T cell repertoires in COVID-19. Study background: Samples taken during acute and convalescent COVID-19 were collected in the United States, Italy and Spain. Sources were T cells, B-cell-depleted T cells, or PBMCs; the material itself was cDNA or gDNA.

Sequenced by immunoSEQ multiplex PCR; TCRdb stores in-frame clones only, minus some. The sample has 25,000 to 30,000 clones, around 72% seen once. The CDR3 has 13 amino acids. Germline-derived CDR1 and CDR2 are ENHRY and SYGVKD. With 5 bases removed from V and 7 bases from J, the gap between germline ends came to 12 bases. The rearrangement links TRBV10-3 to TRBJ1-5; TRBD1 might be the D (5 bases). The sample consisted of peripheral blood. The TCR originated in a boy aged 2 to 10 with active or convalescent COVID-19. The CDR3: CAISSDRLQPQHF. The CDR3 bases are TGTGCCATCAGTTCTGACAGACTCCAGCCCCAGCATTTT.